Sequencing of this TCR beta chain was carried out in a study of human T cells and chemical hapten exposure. Study observations and caveats: Alopecia in the donors means their immune response may deviate from healthy people's.

Documented time point: patch test 2, 6 weeks after DPC sensitization. Stated treatment: therapeutic diphenylcyclopropenone sensitization with weekly scalp DPC. This clonotype came up many times. Its antigen is as yet unknown. The CDR3 contains 15 residues. The V end lost 5 bases, the J end lost 4 bases, and 14 bases lay between the germline ends. Germline lookup yields CDR1 MNHNY and CDR2 SVGAGI (reference sequence). Unique molecular identifiers were attached to individual cDNA molecules during library preparation. In TCRdb, the RACE reads were re-called with MiXCR into one record per CDR3 protein. In the table there are about 82,000 distinct CDR3 sequences, 5% to 8.5% of which are singletons.

The chain uses TRBV6-6 and TRBJ1-4, with D possibly matching TRBD1 (5 bases). The receptor was derived from a woman aged 25 to 39 with alopecia areata. Some clones in this sample may be carry-over from other donors' samples. This material consisted of whole blood, taken in connection with sensitization to the hapten diphenylcyclopropenone (DPC). This CDR3 reads CASSPHGALNEKLFF. The CDR3 DNA reads as TGTGCCAGCAGTCCTCACGGGGCCCTTAATGAAAAACTGTTTTTT.